The 29 T cell receptor beta chains listed next were all sequenced from one sample in a study of cytomegalovirus exposure and HLA in healthy donors (TCRdb year 2017). The protocol used for the library was the immunoSEQ multiplex PCR assay. A mixture of 60 forward primers for TCR Vbeta segments and 13 reverse primers for TCR Jbeta segments was used in the multiplex PCR. TCRdb took over this immuneACCESS table, retaining in-frame rearrangements with V and J assigned. Such tables are incomplete; in checked studies, under half of the missing clones stem from an unresolved V gene, and the remainder is unexplained. The table for this sample lists about 190,000 clones; around 77% of them were counted only once. The ten largest clones take up 1.6% of the sample. Input material: PBMCs. These receptors all come from a woman aged 18-29 years in good health and CMV-seronegative.

The V and J genes are TRBV5-1 and TRBJ1-2; D not certain. Deletions cut 4 bases from V and 6 bases from J, with 10 bases between. Germline V gives CDR1 SGHRS, CDR2 YFSETQ. The CDR3 loop spans 12 amino acids. The CDR3 region has the DNA TGCGCCAGCAGCGCCACGGTAGATGGCTACACCTTC. Amino acid sequence: CASSATVDGYTF.

The chain uses TRBV7-2 and TRBJ2-1; 11 bases are a match to TRBD1. Germline assignment: CDR1 SGHTA and CDR2 FQGNSA. Germline trimming cut 3 bases from V and 6 bases from J; bases unmatched to any gene: 4. This CDR3 has 15 residues. This chain's CDR3 is CASSLDRGRGNEQFF. The CDR3 nucleotides read TGTGCCAGCAGCTTGGACAGGGGGCGCGGCAATGAGCAGTTCTTC. Variable domain in full (rest from reference TRBV7-2 and TRBJ2-1): GAGVSQSPSNKVTEKGKDVELRCDPISGHTALYWYRQSLGQGLEFLIYFQGNSAPDKSGLPSDRFSAERTGGSVSTLTIQRTQQEDSAVYLCASSLDRGRGNEQFFGPGTRLTVL.

CDR3 region: CASSAVEVTGELFF. CDR3 sequence (DNA): TGTGCCAGCAGTGCGGTTGAGGTAACCGGGGAGCTGTTTTTT. V and J are TRBV6-4 and TRBJ2-2; D uncertain. Germline-derived CDR1 and CDR2 are MRHNA and SNTAGT. With 4 bases removed from V and 5 bases from J, the gap between germline ends came to 11 bases. The CDR3 has 14 residues.

The genes are TRBV15 and TRBJ2-1, with TRBD1 identical over 7 bases. CDR3 size: 15 residues. V trimming: 3 bases; J trimming: 3 bases; junction bases outside the gene matches: 5. Germline V gene sequence: CDR1 LNHNV, CDR2 YYDKDF (reference sequence). CDR3 residues: CATSRDGTDYNEQFF. The CDR3, as DNA: TGTGCCACCAGCAGGGATGGGACAGACTACAATGAGCAGTTCTTC.

V gene TRBV7-2 combines with J gene TRBJ2-7; no clear D. The ends were cut back, 2 bases at V and 3 bases at J, with 14 bases in the middle. This CDR3 is 15 amino acids long. CDR1 SGHTA and CDR2 FQGNSA come from the germline V gene. CDR3 nucleotide sequence: TGTGCCAGCAGCTTAAGTATCACTAACGGCTACGAGCAGTACTTC. It specifies CASSLSITNGYEQYF.

There are a few counts of this clone. The chain carries TRBV25-1 and TRBJ2-1; tentative D call: TRBD2 (5 bases). The CDR3 extends over 14 amino acids. Trimming shortened V by 3 bases and J by 1 base, and 7 bases separated the two germline ends. Germline V gives CDR1 MGHDK, CDR2 SYGVNS. DNA of the CDR3: TGTGCCAGCAGTGAGCGGGCGTCCTACAATGAGCAGTTCTTC. Translated, it gives CASSERASYNEQFF.

V gene TRBV19 combines with J gene TRBJ2-1, with a weak D call TRBD1 (6 bases). The germline V and J ends were trimmed by 4 bases and 0 bases, with 16 bases remaining between them. CDR3 length: 17 residues. In germline, CDR1 is LNHDA, CDR2 SQIVND (reference sequence). The CDR3 nucleotides are TGTGCCAGTAGTACAGACGTACAGGGTAGCTCCTACAATGAGCAGTTCTTC. It encodes CASSTDVQGSSYNEQFF.

This chain links TRBV7-9 with TRBJ1-2; TRBD1 matches 10 bases. The J segment lost 4 bases and the V segment lost 5 bases, leaving 10 bases of the junction unmatched. CDR3 length: 16 amino acids. The germline V gene encodes CDR1 SEHNR and CDR2 FQNEAQ (reference sequence). CDR3 residues: CASSQALDRGAYGYTF. CDR3 DNA sequence: TGTGCCAGCAGCCAAGCCTTGGACAGGGGGGCCTATGGCTACACCTTC.

V and J are TRBV5-8 and TRBJ1-5, with TRBD1 matching 7 bases. The CDR3 totals 17 residues. CDR1 and CDR2 from the germline V gene are SGHTS and YDEGEE. After removal of 0 bases from V and 3 bases from J, the junction contained 9 bases not matched to a gene. The CDR3 DNA reads TGTGCCAGCAGCTTGGGAGAGCAGGGGGGCGTCAATCAGCCCCAGCATTTT. The encoded protein is CASSLGEQGGVNQPQHF.

This chain connects TRBV6-6 to TRBJ1-4, with 10 bases that match TRBD1. The CDR3 runs 14 residues. Germline trimming cut 4 bases from V and 4 bases from J; bases unmatched to any gene: 0. Germline assignment: CDR1 MNHNY and CDR2 SVGAGI (reference sequence). For the CDR3, the DNA is TGTGCCAGCAGTTGGGACAGGGGTAATGAAAAACTGTTTTTT. It translates to CASSWDRGNEKLFF.

The genes are TRBV9 and TRBJ1-3, with a tentative D call TRBD1 (5 bases). Trimming cost V 4 bases and J 0 bases, with 11 bases left between them. The CDR3 consists of 15 residues. Germline values: CDR1 SGDLS, CDR2 YYNGEE. For the CDR3, the DNA is TGTGCCAGCAGCCCCCGGGGGGGCTCTGGAAACACCATATATTTT. Its protein is CASSPRGGSGNTIYF.

The V gene is TRBV30, the J gene TRBJ1-2; no firm D call. V was trimmed by 0 bases and J by 1 base, leaving 6 bases between them. The CDR3 runs 13 residues. CDR1 GTSNPN and CDR2 SVGIG come from the germline V gene (reference sequence). In DNA, the CDR3 is TGTGCCTGGAGTGTCTCGGGTAACTATGGCTACACCTTC. This translates into CAWSVSGNYGYTF.

This clone has a handful of counts. This chain joins TRBV28 and TRBJ1-3, with TRBD1 as a possible D gene (6 bases). Germline CDR1 MDHEN, CDR2 SYDVKM. Trimming left V 5 bases short and J 1 base short, with 9 bases between. The CDR3 is 14 residues long. Here the CDR3 reads CASSPGQSGNTIYF. Written as DNA, the CDR3 is TGTGCCAGCAGTCCAGGACAGTCTGGAAACACCATATATTTT.

The V and J genes are TRBV4-3 and TRBJ1-4; 8 positions match TRBD1. The CDR3 is 15 amino acids. The V gene's germline CDR1 is LGHNA and CDR2 YSLEER. The V gene end was trimmed by 1 base and the J gene end by 6 bases; junction bases not matched to a gene: 4. CDR3 bases: TGCGCCAGCAGCCAAGGGTTGACAGGGGATGAAAAACTGTTTTTT. It translates to CASSQGLTGDEKLFF.

This rearrangement joins TRBV19 to TRBJ2-2; 8 nucleotides agree with TRBD1. With 9 bases clipped from V and 4 bases from J, the junction kept 4 bases outside the gene matches. The CDR3 has 13 residues. From germline, CDR1 is LNHDA and CDR2 SQIVND (reference sequence). CDR3 sequence (DNA): TGTGCCAGCACGACAGGGGCCACCGGGGAGCTGTTTTTT. The encoded protein is CASTTGATGELFF.

The gene calls are TRBV7-2 and TRBJ2-2; possible D gene TRBD2, 5 bases. This CDR3 has 17 residues. Per germline, CDR1 SGHTA and CDR2 FQGNSA. The germline V and J ends were trimmed by 5 bases and 4 bases, with 20 bases remaining between them. CDR3 amino acids: CASSPPPFSVSTGELFF. CDR3 nucleotide sequence: TGTGCCAGCAGCCCCCCCCCATTTAGCGTTAGCACCGGGGAGCTGTTTTTT.

This sequence joins TRBV6-6 and TRBJ1-1; D not certain. Germline loops: CDR1 MNHNY, CDR2 SVGAGI (reference sequence). V was pared by 4 bases and J by 1 base, with 7 bases between. The CDR3 runs 13 residues. The CDR3 sequence: CASSSPRNTEAFF. The CDR3 region has the DNA TGTGCCAGCAGTTCCCCTAGGAACACTGAAGCTTTCTTT.

The rearrangement joins TRBV29-1 to TRBJ1-1; 8 positions agree with TRBD1. The V and J ends lost 7 bases and 3 bases, in that order; junction bases with no gene match: 10. The germline V gene encodes CDR1 SQVTM and CDR2 ANQGSEA. CDR3 length: 14 amino acids. CDR3 coding DNA: TGCAGCGGTCATGCAGGGGGCGGATACACTGAAGCTTTCTTT. Its translation is CSGHAGGGYTEAFF.

The chain links TRBV21-1 to TRBJ2-1; whether TRBD2, the table's D call, matches the DNA was not checked. TRBV21-1 is tagged as a pseudogene. The CDR3 length is 15 residues. The CDR3 region has the DNA TGTGCCAGCCTATGGGGGCGGGAGGACCACAATGAGCAGTTCTTC. Translating gives CASLWGREDHNEQFF.

The chain combines TRBV6-4 with TRBJ1-2; 8 bases are shared with TRBD1. Unmatched junction bases numbered 7, after V lost 6 bases and J lost 4 bases. The CDR3 spans 14 residues. Germline V gene sequence: CDR1 MRHNA, CDR2 SNTAGT. The CDR3: CASRPTGGSYGYTF. CDR3 nucleotides: TGTGCCAGCAGACCTACAGGGGGGAGCTATGGCTACACCTTC.

V gene TRBV19 combines with J gene TRBJ2-7, with 8 bases lining up with TRBD1. CDR1 is LNHDA, CDR2 SQIVND, per germline (reference sequence). V lost 5 bases and J lost 0; bases outside the gene matches: 6. The CDR3 is made up of 15 amino acids. The CDR3 coding sequence is TGTGCCAGTAGTTCGACAGGGGCCCGCTCCTACGAGCAGTACTTC. This gives the protein CASSSTGARSYEQYF.

V and J are TRBV19 and TRBJ1-1, with 7 bases lining up with TRBD1. The germline V gene has CDR1 LNHDA and CDR2 SQIVND (reference sequence). With 9 bases clipped from V and 4 bases from J, the junction kept 14 bases outside the gene matches. CDR3 length equals 15 residues. CDR3 region: CASRDSTGVFTEAFF. DNA for the CDR3: TGTGCCAGCAGAGATAGTACAGGGGTTTTCACTGAAGCTTTCTTT.

Only a few counts were recorded for this clone. The chain couples TRBV6-5 to TRBJ1-5, with D unresolved. The CDR3 length is 13 residues. Germline CDR1 MNHEY, CDR2 SVGAGI. V dropped 7 bases and J dropped 6 bases, with 13 bases sitting between them. DNA for the CDR3: TGTGCCAGCAAAGACTTGGTTGCTCAGCCCCAGCATTTT. Translated: CASKDLVAQPQHF.

This rearrangement joins TRBV27 to TRBJ1-1; D not certain. Germline V gene sequence: CDR1 MNHEY, CDR2 SMNVEV (reference sequence). The CDR3 spans 15 residues. The V and J ends lost 8 bases and 1 base respectively, with 17 bases between them. The CDR3 spells CASQGRRLSNTEAFF. As DNA, the CDR3 is TGTGCCAGCCAAGGACGCAGACTATCGAACACTGAAGCTTTCTTT.

This chain joins TRBV5-5 and TRBJ2-5; 7 bases match TRBD2. The J call may be faulty, since TRBJ2-7 better matches the DNA end. The CDR3 is 13 residues long. Germline CDR1 and CDR2: SGHKS and YYEKEE (reference sequence). CDR3 DNA: TGTGCCAGCAGCGGGGCGGGGGCCTACGAGCAGTACTTC. Translating it yields CASSGAGAYEQYF.

This clone was counted once. The chain couples TRBV11-2 to TRBJ2-5; 7 bases line up with TRBD2. The CDR3 is 15 residues long. J lost 0 bases, V lost 5 bases, and 6 bases had no gene match. Germline CDR1 reads SGHAT; CDR2 reads FQNNGV. The CDR3 here is CASSGSGVYQETQYF. The CDR3, as DNA: TGTGCCAGCAGCGGGAGCGGGGTGTACCAAGAGACCCAGTACTTC.

This chain links TRBV2 with TRBJ1-1, with D maybe TRBD1 (5 bases). Germline V CDR1 and CDR2: SNHLY, FYNNEI. Trimming left V 7 bases short and J 1 base short, with 10 bases between. The length of the CDR3 is 13 residues. The CDR3 sequence is CASTDTGNTEAFF. In nucleotides, the CDR3 is TGTGCCAGCACCGATACAGGGAACACTGAAGCTTTCTTT.

The sample holds a few counts of this clone. The gene calls are TRBV4-1 and TRBJ1-5; no firm D call. This CDR3 is built from 15 residues. CDR1 and CDR2 from the germline V gene are MGHRA and YSYEKL. Trimming stripped 0 bases from V and 6 bases from J, with 12 bases between. DNA of the CDR3: TGCGCCAGCAGCCAAGATATCTTGGCGGTTCAGCCCCAGCATTTT. Translating gives CASSQDILAVQPQHF.

This clone showed up just once. This chain uses TRBV10-1 with TRBJ2-2; the D gene is possibly TRBD2 (6 bases). Between the trimmed V and J ends, which lost 3 bases and 0 bases, there was a span of 14 bases. CDR3 length: 17 residues. The germline CDR1 and CDR2 sequences are WNHNN and SYGVQD (reference sequence). The CDR3 coding sequence is TGCGCCAGCAGTGACGCGGGGCAGGCTACGAACACCGGGGAGCTGTTTTTT. This codes for CASSDAGQATNTGELFF.